The 20 T cell receptor beta chains given below trace back to one sample, sequenced in a study of T cell responses to AZD1222 COVID-19 vaccine. Assay used: immunoSEQ multiplex PCR; TCRdb lists only in-frame clones, some missing. The sample lists about 160,000 clones, about 91% occurring once. Sequencing used peripheral blood, obtained on day 0 of AZD1222 vaccination. The receptors were gathered from an adult in good health.

The chain recombines TRBV5-1 with TRBJ2-2; D may be TRBD2 (6 bases). The CDR3 runs 15 residues. The germline gives CDR1 SGHRS, CDR2 YFSETQ. V was pared by 2 bases and J by 7 bases, with 15 bases between. DNA for the CDR3: TGCGCCAGCAGCTTCGGGCAGGTAGCGGTCGGGGAGCTGTTTTTT. This translates into CASSFGQVAVGELFF.

This sequence joins TRBV5-1 and TRBJ1-1; 9 nucleotides align to TRBD1. The CDR3 is 17 residues long. Germline V gives CDR1 SGHRS, CDR2 YFSETQ. With 4 bases clipped from V and 0 bases from J, the junction kept 10 bases outside the gene matches. Written as DNA, the CDR3 is TGCGCCAGCAGCCCTGGACAGGGGAAGGTGATGAACACTGAAGCTTTCTTT. This gives the protein CASSPGQGKVMNTEAFF.

The V call is TRBV19, the J call TRBJ1-6, with 7 bases fitting TRBD1. V shed 6 bases, J shed 11 bases, and the junction held 7 bases outside the gene matches. Germline assignment: CDR1 LNHDA and CDR2 SQIVND (reference sequence). The CDR3 totals 13 residues. CDR3 coding DNA: TGTGCCAGTAGCCCCGACAGGGCTACACCCCTCCACTTT. This encodes CASSPDRATPLHF.

The chain recombines TRBV28 with TRBJ1-1; 7 nucleotides align to TRBD1. After removal of 4 bases from V and 0 bases from J, the junction contained 20 bases not matched to a gene. Per the germline V gene, CDR1 is MDHEN and CDR2 is SYDVKM. This CDR3 spans 20 amino acids. CDR3 in amino acids: CASSYSTRIRQGSMNTEAFF. The CDR3 nucleotides read TGTGCCAGCAGTTACTCGACCCGGATTAGACAGGGTTCGATGAACACTGAAGCTTTCTTT.

This chain joins TRBV10-1 and TRBJ1-1; the D is unclear. In germline, CDR1 is WNHNN, CDR2 SYGVQD (reference sequence). The CDR3 runs to 15 residues. Trimming stripped 0 bases from V and 1 base from J, with 9 bases between. The CDR3 DNA follows: TGCGCCAGCAGTGAGTCGAAAGGAGGGAACACTGAAGCTTTCTTT. This sequence encodes CASSESKGGNTEAFF.

The genes are TRBV19 and TRBJ1-1, with D perhaps TRBD1 (5 bases). Germline assignment: CDR1 LNHDA and CDR2 SQIVND (reference sequence). This CDR3 comprises 14 residues. V lost 1 base to trimming and J lost 12 bases, with 18 bases between them. CDR3: CASSIVPGGTETFF. The CDR3 DNA is TGTGCCAGTAGTATAGTACCGGGAGGGACGGAGACTTTCTTT.

The chain carries TRBV12-3 or TRBV12-4 and TRBJ1-1; possible D gene TRBD1, 5 bases. V shed 3 bases and J shed 5 bases, with 10 bases lying between them. The CDR3 contains 13 residues. CDR3 nucleotides: TGTGCCAGCAGTTTTAGTCAGGGTACTGAAGCTTTCTTT. Amino acids: CASSFSQGTEAFF.

V is TRBV3-1 (or the pseudogene TRBV3-2) and J is TRBJ1-1; D not certain. V was trimmed by 6 bases and J by 6 bases, leaving 14 bases between them. The CDR3 has 13 residues. Germline CDR1 LGHDT, CDR2 YNNKEL (reference sequence). The CDR3 bases are TGTGCCAGCAGAGTAACCGGGGTGGCTGAAGCTTTCTTT. This translates into CASRVTGVAEAFF.

This chain joins TRBV29-1 and TRBJ2-2; 11 bases match TRBD2. The CDR3 loop spans 17 amino acids. V lost 4 bases and J lost 3; bases outside the gene matches: 10. Germline assignment: CDR1 SQVTM and CDR2 ANQGSEA. CDR3 nucleotide sequence: TGCAGCGTTGGGTCACTAGCGGGAGCCGATCACACCGGGGAGCTGTTTTTT. This encodes CSVGSLAGADHTGELFF.

This chain links TRBV23-1 with TRBJ1-1; 10 bases fit TRBD1. TRBV23-1 is placed among ORFs of uncertain function. This CDR3 region has 14 residues. V was pared by 8 bases and J by 3 bases, with 6 bases of the junction left unmatched. For the CDR3, the DNA is TGCGCCAGCTTTCGGGACAGGGGAGACACTGAAGCTTTCTTT. It encodes CASFRDRGDTEAFF.

V and J are TRBV18 and TRBJ1-5, with D perhaps TRBD1 (5 bases). The CDR3 length is 15 residues. Per germline, CDR1 KGHSH and CDR2 LQKENI. Trimming took off 5 bases at V and 1 base at J, with 12 bases between the two ends. This CDR3 reads CASSNGAGSNQPQHF. CDR3 bases: TGTGCCAGCTCAAATGGGGCAGGCAGCAATCAGCCCCAGCATTTT.

This clone was detected only once. The chain couples TRBV2 to TRBJ2-5; 11 bases are a match to TRBD2. The germline V gene has CDR1 SNHLY and CDR2 FYNNEI. Trimming removed 4 bases from V and 7 bases from J; junction bases left unmatched: 8. The CDR3 is 15 amino acids. The CDR3 protein is CASSATSGMLGTQYF. As DNA, the CDR3 is TGTGCCAGCAGTGCGACTAGCGGGATGCTCGGGACCCAGTACTTC.

V and J are TRBV2 and TRBJ1-2; TRBD1 agrees at 8 bases. The CDR3 sequence is 14 residues long. J gave up 3 bases and V 8 bases, and 8 bases lay outside the gene matches. Germline CDR1 and CDR2: SNHLY and FYNNEI. DNA of the CDR3: TGTGCCAGCGTCGAACAGGGGGTAGACTATGGCTACACCTTC. Amino acids: CASVEQGVDYGYTF.

The genes are TRBV5-6 and TRBJ2-7; D might be TRBD2 (6 bases). The CDR3 is 15 amino acids. V was pared by 4 bases and J by 7 bases, with 21 bases between. Looked up from germline, CDR1 is SGHDT and CDR2 is YYEEEE. CDR3 in amino acids: CASSTTGTQVGEQYF. Written as DNA, the CDR3 is TGTGCCAGCAGCACCACCGGGACTCAGGTCGGGGAGCAGTACTTC.

Comments on this clone: Relative to the germline gene, one junction end is altered; a read error may explain this. This rearrangement joins TRBV11-2 to TRBJ2-1, with 7 bases that match TRBD1. This CDR3 is 16 amino acids long. Per the germline V gene, CDR1 is SGHAT and CDR2 is FQNNGV. DNA of the CDR3: TGTGCCAGCAGCGTAGAGGGGGCATCCACCTACAATGAGCAGTTCTTC. Encoded protein: CASSVEGASTYNEQFF.

This chain joins TRBV11-3 and TRBJ2-5; 9 bases align to TRBD1. CDR1 and CDR2 from the germline V gene are SGHNT and YENEEA. The CDR3 is 15 residues long. J was trimmed by 1 base and V by 4 bases; bases with no gene match: 4. The CDR3 spells CASSSGTGTQETQYF. In DNA, the CDR3 is TGTGCCAGCAGCTCCGGGACAGGGACCCAAGAGACCCAGTACTTC.

J is TRBJ1-6 and V is TRBV5-1; D gene unclear. The CDR3 contains 17 residues. The V gene's germline CDR1 is SGHRS and CDR2 YFSETQ. Trimming took off 0 bases at V and 9 bases at J, with 19 bases between the two ends. The DNA of the CDR3 is TGCGCCAGCAGCTTGGTTTCGGGCGGCAGGTTAATTTCACCCCTCCACTTT. Translated, it gives CASSLVSGGRLISPLHF.

The chain joins TRBV6-5 to TRBJ2-2, with 10 bases that match TRBD2. V was clipped by 6 bases and J by 6 bases; unmatched bases: 4. The CDR3 spans 14 residues. Per the germline V gene, CDR1 is MNHEY and CDR2 is SVGAGI. CDR3 sequence (DNA): TGTGCCAGCAGGATAGCGGGGGGCCCCGGGGAGCTGTTTTTT. Amino acids: CASRIAGGPGELFF.

Turning to this clone: Germline and junction disagree at one end, which may indicate a read error. V and J are TRBV6-2 or TRBV6-3 and TRBJ2-1, with 8 bases fitting TRBD2. The CDR3 length is 16 residues. The germline V gene encodes CDR1 MNHEY and CDR2 SVGEGT. The CDR3 coding sequence is TGTGCCAGCAGATACTCCGGGACTAGATCAAACAATGAGCAGTTCTTC. Amino acids: CASRYSGTRSNNEQFF.

This clone has only one observation. J is TRBJ2-7 and V is TRBV12-3 or TRBV12-4; D call uncertain. Trimming stripped 8 bases from V and 3 bases from J, with 11 bases between. The CDR3 consists of 12 residues. CDR3 coding DNA: TGTGCCAGCCAACTCAACAACTACGAGCAGTACTTC. It specifies CASQLNNYEQYF.